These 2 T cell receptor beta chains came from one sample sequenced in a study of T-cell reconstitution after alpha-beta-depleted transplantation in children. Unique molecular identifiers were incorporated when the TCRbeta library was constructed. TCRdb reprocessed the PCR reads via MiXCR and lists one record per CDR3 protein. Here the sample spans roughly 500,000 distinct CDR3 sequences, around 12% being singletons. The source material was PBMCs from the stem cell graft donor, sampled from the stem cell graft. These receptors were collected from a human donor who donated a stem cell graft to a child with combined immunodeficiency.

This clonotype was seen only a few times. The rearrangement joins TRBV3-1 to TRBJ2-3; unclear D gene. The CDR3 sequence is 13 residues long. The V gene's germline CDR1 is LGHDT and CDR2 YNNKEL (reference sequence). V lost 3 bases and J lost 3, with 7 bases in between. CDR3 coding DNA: TGTGCCAGCAGCCAGTCGGTGACAGATACGCAGTATTTT. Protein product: CASSQSVTDTQYF.

In DNA, the CDR3 is TGTGCCAGCAGTGCCTCCGGGCCGAAGGGGAACGAGCAGTACTTC. The encoded protein is CASSASGPKGNEQYF. The chain recombines TRBV12-3 or TRBV12-4 with TRBJ2-7, with D perhaps matching TRBD1 (5 bases). The CDR3 spans 15 residues. V lost 5 bases, J lost 5 bases, and 19 bases lay in between.